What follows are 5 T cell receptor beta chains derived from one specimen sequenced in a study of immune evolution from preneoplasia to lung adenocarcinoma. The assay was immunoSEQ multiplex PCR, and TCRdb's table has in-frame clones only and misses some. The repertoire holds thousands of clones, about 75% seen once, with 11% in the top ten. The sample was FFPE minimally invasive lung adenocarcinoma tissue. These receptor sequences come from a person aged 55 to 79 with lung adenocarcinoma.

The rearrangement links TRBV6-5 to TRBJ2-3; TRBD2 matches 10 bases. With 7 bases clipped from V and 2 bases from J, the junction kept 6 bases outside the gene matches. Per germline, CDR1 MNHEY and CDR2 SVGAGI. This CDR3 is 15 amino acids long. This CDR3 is CASISAGGPTDTQYF. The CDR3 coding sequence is TGTGCCAGCATCTCAGCGGGGGGGCCCACAGATACGCAGTATTTT.

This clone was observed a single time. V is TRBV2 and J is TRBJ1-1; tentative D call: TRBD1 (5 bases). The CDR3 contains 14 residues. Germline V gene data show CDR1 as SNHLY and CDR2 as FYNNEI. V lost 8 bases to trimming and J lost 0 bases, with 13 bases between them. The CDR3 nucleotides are TGTGCCAGCGGGACCGGCGTTATGAACACTGAAGCTTTCTTT. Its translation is CASGTGVMNTEAFF. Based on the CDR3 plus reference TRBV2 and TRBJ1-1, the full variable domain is EPEVTQTPSHQVTQMGQEVILRCVPISNHLYFYWYRQILGQKVEFLVSFYNNEISEKSEIFDDQFSVERPDGSNFTLKIRSTKLEDSAMYFCASGTGVMNTEAFFGQGTRLTVV.

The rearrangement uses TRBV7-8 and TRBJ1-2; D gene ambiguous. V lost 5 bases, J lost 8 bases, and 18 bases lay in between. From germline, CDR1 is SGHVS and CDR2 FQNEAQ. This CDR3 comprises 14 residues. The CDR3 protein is CASSPTANSEGYTF. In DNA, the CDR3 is TGTGCCAGCAGCCCAACGGCTAACAGTGAGGGCTACACCTTC.

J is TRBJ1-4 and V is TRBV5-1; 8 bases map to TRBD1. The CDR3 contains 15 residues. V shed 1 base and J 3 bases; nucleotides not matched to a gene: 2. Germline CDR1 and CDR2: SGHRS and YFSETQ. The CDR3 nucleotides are TGCGCCAGCAGCTTGCAGGGACAGGCTAATGAAAAACTGTTTTTT. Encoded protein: CASSLQGQANEKLFF.

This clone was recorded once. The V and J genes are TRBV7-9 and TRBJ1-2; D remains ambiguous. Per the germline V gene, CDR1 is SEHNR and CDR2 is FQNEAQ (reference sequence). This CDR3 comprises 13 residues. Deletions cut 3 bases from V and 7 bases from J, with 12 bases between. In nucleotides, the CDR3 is TGTGCCAGCAGCTTGTTCCCCGCTTCTGGCTACACCTTC. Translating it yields CASSLFPASGYTF.